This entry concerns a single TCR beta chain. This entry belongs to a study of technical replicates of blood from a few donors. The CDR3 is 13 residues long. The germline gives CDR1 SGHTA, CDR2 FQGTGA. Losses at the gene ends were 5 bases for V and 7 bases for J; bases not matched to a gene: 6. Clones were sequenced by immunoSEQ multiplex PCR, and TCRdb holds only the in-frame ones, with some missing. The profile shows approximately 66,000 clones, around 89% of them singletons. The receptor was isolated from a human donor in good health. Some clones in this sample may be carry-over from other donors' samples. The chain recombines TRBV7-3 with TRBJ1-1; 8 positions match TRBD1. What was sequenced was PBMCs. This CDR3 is CASSIDRGREAFF. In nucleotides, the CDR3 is TGTGCCAGCAGCATCGACAGGGGACGTGAAGCTTTCTTT.